This TCR beta chain appears in the sequencing data of a study of beta chain features in type 1 diabetes. The germline V and J ends were trimmed by 4 bases and 2 bases, with 15 bases remaining between them. CDR3 length equals 15 residues. Germline assignment: CDR1 MNHEY and CDR2 SVGAGI. Isolated RNA was reverse transcribed in full, so expressed TCRB transcripts were sequenced. Sequencing was performed with immunoSEQ multiplex PCR; in TCRdb, only in-frame clones are kept and a portion is missing. This sample has 300,000 to 350,000 clones, with roughly 8.8% found just once. General study results and limits: Among all four CD4+ subsets, Type 1 diabetes patients had TCRB CDR3s that were moderately but significantly shorter.

Remarks on this clone: Its matching antigen is unknown.

The sequence derives from a man aged 25 to 40 with type 1 diabetes. Sequencing used central memory CD4+ T cells from blood. The chain joins TRBV6-5 to TRBJ2-7; D unresolved. CDR3 in DNA: TGTGCCAGCAGTTCGCGACCCAACACTCCCTACGAGCAGTACTTC. Amino acid sequence: CASSSRPNTPYEQYF.